The entry below describes one T cell receptor beta chain. Its target is unknown. The V end was cut by 4 bases, the J end by 12 bases, with 16 bases between. Germline assignment: CDR1 MDHEN and CDR2 SYDVKM. The CDR3 contains 12 residues. The sample belongs to a study of blood T cells in healthy people across ages. Findings and limits, study-wide: The study could not conclusively compare naive and antigen-experienced cells, given its unsorted PBMCs.

The use of a sample-barcoded 5' primer and a J-beta primer mix characterized a second PCR of about 6 to 12 cycles. Tags on each cDNA molecule came from a template-switch adaptor with 12 random nucleotides. TCRdb processed the 5' RACE reads anew with MiXCR; each CDR3 protein has one entry. The sample shows about 780,000 distinct CDR3 sequences, 62% of them seen only once. The rearrangement uses TRBV28 and TRBJ2-7; possible D gene TRBD2, 6 bases. The source material was blood. This clonotype was obtained from a man aged 30-40 years in good health. The CDR3 region has the DNA TGTGCCAGCAGTTCTACCCCGGGGGTGGGGTACTTC. Amino acid sequence: CASSSTPGVGYF.